The sequence of this T cell receptor (beta chain) was determined in a study of molecular identifiers for immune sequencing clone quantification. The germline CDR1 and CDR2 sequences are DFQATT and SNEGSKA (reference sequence). This CDR3 is 14 amino acids long. Comment on this clonotype: Being one base from a much bigger clone, this may be a read error.

TCRdb re-called the PCR reads with MiXCR, one entry per CDR3 protein. Seen here are over 600,000 distinct CDR3 sequences, about 20% observed once, and the top ten hold 0.7% to 1%. Sequencing was carried out using naive CD8+ T cells from blood, with Jurkat cell RNA spiked in. As to subset: FACS-sorted CD8+CD4-CCR7+CD45RA+ naive T cells. The TCR comes from a human donor in good health. Some libraries in this study had Jurkat cell RNA spiked in. V usage is TRBV20-1 and J usage is TRBJ2-7; 13 bases align to TRBD2. CDR3 DNA sequence: TGCAGTGCTAGGGGACTAGCGGGGAACTACGGGCAGTACTTC. Protein product: CSARGLAGNYGQYF.